This entry concerns a single T cell receptor (beta chain). Its target antigen remains unknown. One base away there is no much larger clone; base qualities are not given. Library preparation was by 5' RACE. These reads were obtained on an Illumina HiSeq 2500. A second PCR of roughly 7 to 11 cycles was performed with a sample-barcoded 5' primer and a J-beta primer mix. A template-switch 5' adaptor carrying 12 random nucleotides introduced a unique molecular identifier onto each TCR beta cDNA molecule. At least 2.5 million CDR3-containing paired-end reads were obtained from each sample. First-strand cDNA synthesis was performed from all RNA using the Mint cDNA synthesis kit, with priming by a TRBC-specific oligonucleotide. After uracil-DNA glycosylase treatment, a first 18-cycle PCR used universal primers M1SS and BC2_uni_R on all cDNA. Turning to the authors' computational methods: Normalization of each sample was performed by random selection of 1 million high-quality reads, each carrying a distinct molecular identifier. Instead of being binned into consensus sequences, reads with shared molecular identifiers were discarded. MiTCR, run with a Q25 quality threshold and the strictest error-elimination algorithm, handled CDR3 identification, clonotype clustering and error correction. A nonparametric unseen species model using Euler transformation provided a lower-bound estimate of total TCR beta diversity. TCRdb reprocessed the public reads (quality trimming at Q25 with fastp, clone calling with MiXCR) and kept in-frame beta chains. One record per CDR3 amino acid sequence lists the most common genes and DNA. It is TCRdb's table, rather than the study itself, that gives the V and J calls and clone size. Across this sample there are about a million distinct CDR3 sequences, with roughly half seen only once. The ten largest clonotypes hold over 20% of the sample.

Donors were roughly 40 systemically healthy Caucasian individuals from Russia aged roughly 6 to 90 years. Roughly 10 milliliters of peripheral blood were collected from each donor into EDTA-treated Vacutainer tubes. Ficoll-Paque density-gradient centrifugation was used to isolate PBMCs, with at least 7 million per sample. Total RNA was extracted from PBMCs with Trizol reagent, with at least 5 micrograms obtained per sample. For every donor, flow cytometry on a PBMC aliquot measured the percentage of naive CD45RAhigh/CD27high T cells. The data were taken from a study of blood T cells in healthy people across ages (dated by TCRdb to about 2015). General notes on the study: In model experiments, template switching captured about one uniquely barcoded TCR beta cDNA molecule for every two T cells. To track age-related changes in TCR beta repertoire diversity, the study relied on deep sequencing normalized with unique cDNA molecular identifiers. Four age groups were formed from the donors: young (average around 15 years), middle-aged (around 37), aged (around 68) and long-lived (less than 85). To avoid experimental bias, donors of different ages were spread randomly across the sequencing lanes. Using the same blood draw, the study looked at two additional independent replicas of 1 million unique cDNA reads for two donors, one aged 18 to 30 and the other aged 80 or older.

V loses 1 base at its end and J loses 9 bases; junction bases beyond the gene matches: 7. The CDR3 holds 14 amino acids from the cysteine to the phenylalanine. The only DNA kept is the CDR3, 42 bases in frame from the first base. CDR1 and CDR2 are drawn from the germline V gene: SGDLS, YYNGEE. What the study reported, not specific to this receptor: Because donor CMV infection status was unknown, age-related changes in expanded clonotypes were potentially confounded. As age increased, observed TCR beta diversity per million T cells dropped in a roughly linear way, and a significant reduction was already evident by age around 41. Estimates of total diversity based on one million sequenced T cells were regarded as lower bounds and as underestimates. Compared with the aged group, the long-lived group had more naive CD4+ T cells, fewer expanded clones and increased TCR diversity, a pattern suggesting age selection. A strong correlation was found between observed TCR beta diversity and the percentage of naive T cells measured by flow cytometry. Conclusive comparison of naive and antigen-experienced compartments was prevented by the profiling of bulk unsorted PBMCs.

The V and J genes are TRBV9 and TRBJ2-1; 7 bases in the junction line up with TRBD2. The sample was blood. The origin of this receptor is a woman in her sixties in good health. CDR3 reads: CASSVLAEGGEQFF. The nucleotides are TGTGCCAGCAGCGTACTAGCGGAAGGCGGTGAGCAGTTCTTC.